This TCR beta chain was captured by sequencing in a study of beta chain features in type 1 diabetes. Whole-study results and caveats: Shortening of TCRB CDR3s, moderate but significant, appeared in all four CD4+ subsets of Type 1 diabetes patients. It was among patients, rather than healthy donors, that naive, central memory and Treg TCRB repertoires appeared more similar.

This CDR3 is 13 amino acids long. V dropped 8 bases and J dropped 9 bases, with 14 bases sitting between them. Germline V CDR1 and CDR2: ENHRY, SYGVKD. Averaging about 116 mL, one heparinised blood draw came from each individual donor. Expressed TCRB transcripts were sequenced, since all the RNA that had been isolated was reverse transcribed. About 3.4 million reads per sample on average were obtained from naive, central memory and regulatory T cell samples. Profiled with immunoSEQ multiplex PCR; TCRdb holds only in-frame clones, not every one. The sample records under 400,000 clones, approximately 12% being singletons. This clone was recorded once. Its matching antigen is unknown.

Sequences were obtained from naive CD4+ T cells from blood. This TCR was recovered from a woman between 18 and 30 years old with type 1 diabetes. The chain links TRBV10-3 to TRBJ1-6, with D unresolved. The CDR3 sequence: CAISGVGGSPLHF. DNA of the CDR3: TGTGCCATCTCGGGTGTTGGTGGTTCACCCCTCCACTTT.